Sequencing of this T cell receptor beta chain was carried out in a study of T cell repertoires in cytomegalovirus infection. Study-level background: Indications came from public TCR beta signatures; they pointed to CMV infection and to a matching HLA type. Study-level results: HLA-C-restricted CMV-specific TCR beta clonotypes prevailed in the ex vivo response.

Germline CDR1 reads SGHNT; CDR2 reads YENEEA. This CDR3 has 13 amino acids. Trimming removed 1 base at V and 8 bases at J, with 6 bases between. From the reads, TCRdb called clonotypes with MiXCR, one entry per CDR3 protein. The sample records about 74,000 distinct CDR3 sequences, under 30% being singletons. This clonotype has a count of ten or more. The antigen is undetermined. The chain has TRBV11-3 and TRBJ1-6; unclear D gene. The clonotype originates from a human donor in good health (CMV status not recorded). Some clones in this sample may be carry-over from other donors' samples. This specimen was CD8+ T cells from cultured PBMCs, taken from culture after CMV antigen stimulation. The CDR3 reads CASSLASDSPLHF. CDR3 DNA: TGTGCCAGCAGCTTAGCCTCTGATTCACCCCTCCACTTT.